The 8 T cell receptor beta chains reported below all come from one sample, sequenced in a study of metastatic and nonmetastatic thyroid tumors. Every patient was untreated before thyroid surgery. With MiXCR, TCRdb reprocessed the PCR reads. The table has under 30,000 clones, roughly 20% seen once. The sample consisted of blood. The source of these receptors is a male donor with papillary thyroid cancer or a benign thyroid nodule (not recorded which). Some clones in this sample may be carry-over from other donors' samples.

This clone was counted at least ten times. The CDR3: CASRGASGVYF. In DNA, the CDR3 is TGTGCCAGCAGGGGGGCTAGCGGGGTCTACTTC. The chain links TRBV27 to TRBJ2-5, with 9 nucleotides matching TRBD2. The CDR3 is 11 residues long. Germline assignment: CDR1 MNHEY and CDR2 SMNVEV (reference sequence). Trimming at V came to 6 bases and at J to 14 bases, leaving 7 bases not matched to a gene.

This clone appeared many times. This rearrangement joins TRBV6-2 or TRBV6-3 to TRBJ2-7; 10 bases match TRBD1. V trimming: 6 bases; J trimming: 7 bases; junction bases outside the gene matches: 9. CDR3 length: 14 amino acids. Germline assignment: CDR1 MNHEY and CDR2 SVGEGT. The CDR3 DNA reads as TGTGCCAGCAGCACCGGGACAGGGGCCTGGGAGCAGTACTTC. As protein: CASSTGTGAWEQYF.

This sequence joins TRBV20-1 and TRBJ1-1; 7 nucleotides match TRBD1. J lost 12 bases, V lost 1 base, and 29 bases had no gene match. The germline CDR1 and CDR2 sequences are DFQATT and SNEGSKA (reference sequence). The CDR3 is 19 residues long. The CDR3, as DNA: TGCAGTGCTAGAGTGTTTACCGGACAGGAATTGAGGGAATTATCTCTGTCTTTCTTT. Its translation: CSARVFTGQELRELSLSFF.

Turning to this clone: One base away lies a much larger clone, so this may be a sequencing read error. Different DNA sequences within this sample yield the same CDR3. As DNA, the CDR3 is TGTGCCAGCAGTTCTTGGTCAGGCGGCGCCTACAATGAGCAGTTCTTC. Its translation: CASSSWSGGAYNEQFF. The rearrangement links TRBV5-4 to TRBJ2-1; D gene ambiguous. Trimming cost V 5 bases and J 2 bases, with 17 bases left between them. The germline V gene has CDR1 SGHNT and CDR2 YYREEE (reference sequence). The CDR3 contains 16 residues.

This clone was observed at least ten times. The chain joins TRBV6-2 or TRBV6-3 to TRBJ1-1; the D is unclear. Germline V CDR1 and CDR2: MNHEY, SVGEGT. The germline V and J ends were trimmed by 7 bases and 1 base, with 13 bases remaining between them. This CDR3 is 14 amino acids long. CDR3 sequence reads: CASTLHRENTEAFF. The CDR3 region has the DNA TGTGCCAGCACCCTCCATCGGGAGAACACTGAAGCTTTCTTT.

At least ten counts were recorded for this clone. The V and J genes are TRBV7-2 and TRBJ1-3, with D perhaps TRBD1 (5 bases). From germline, CDR1 is SGHTA and CDR2 FQGNSA. The V end was cut by 2 bases, the J end by 0 bases, with 8 bases between. The CDR3 length is 15 residues. CDR3 loop: CASSLWGSSGNTIYF. DNA of the CDR3: TGTGCCAGCAGCTTATGGGGGAGCTCTGGAAACACCATATATTTT.

This sequence joins TRBV10-1 and TRBJ2-7, with D perhaps TRBD1 (7 bases). The V end lost 8 bases, the J end lost 13 bases, and 24 bases lay between the germline ends. The CDR3 has 13 amino acids. CDR1 is WNHNN, CDR2 SYGVQD, per germline (reference sequence). This CDR3 is CASPRGRSYERYF. Here the CDR3 DNA reads TGCGCCAGCCCCAGGGGGAGGTCCTACGAGCGTTACTTC.

This clone has ten or more counts. V and J are TRBV6-1 and TRBJ1-1; possibly TRBD1 for D (5 bases). The CDR3 loop spans 13 amino acids. Trimming removed 4 bases from V and 3 bases from J, with 9 bases in between. Germline CDR1 and CDR2: MNHNS and SASEGT. The CDR3 bases are TGTGCCAGCAGTGCACAGGAAGACACTGAAGCTTTCTTT. This sequence encodes CASSAQEDTEAFF.